Shown below are 27 T cell receptor beta chains from a single sample sequenced in a study of CD8 T cells in Susac syndrome. An input of 0.5 to 1 ug of RNA was subjected to reverse transcription using random hexamers. TCRdb passed the immunoSEQ multiplex PCR reads through MiXCR, listing each CDR3 protein once. The sample carries some 130,000 distinct CDR3 sequences, under 95% recorded once. Specimen: CD8+ T cells from PBMCs. These receptors were taken from a human donor with multiple sclerosis.

The rearrangement links TRBV2 to TRBJ1-1; D not certain. CDR3 length equals 12 residues. Germline values: CDR1 SNHLY, CDR2 FYNNEI. Trimming cost V 10 bases and J 1 base, with 10 bases left between them. Written as DNA, the CDR3 is TGTGCCACAAGGACGGGGAACACTGAAGCTTTCTTT. Protein: CATRTGNTEAFF.

The CDR3 region is CASSQERAESSYEQYF. CDR3 DNA: TGCGCCAGCAGCCAGGAGAGGGCCGAATCTTCCTACGAGCAGTACTTC. The V and J genes are TRBV4-3 and TRBJ2-7, with D possibly matching TRBD2 (5 bases). Trimming removed 3 bases at V and 1 base at J, with 16 bases between. The CDR3 is made up of 16 amino acids. Germline-derived CDR1 and CDR2 are LGHNA and YSLEER.

J is TRBJ2-7 and V is TRBV4-1; no definite D call. The length of the CDR3 is 13 residues. V dropped 0 bases and J dropped 4 bases, with 7 bases sitting between them. Germline loops: CDR1 MGHRA, CDR2 YSYEKL. The CDR3 loop reads CASSQERVYEQYF. CDR3 nucleotide sequence: TGCGCCAGCAGCCAAGAAAGGGTGTACGAGCAGTACTTC.

This rearrangement joins TRBV27 to TRBJ2-3, with 8 bases that match TRBD2. The CDR3 has 15 amino acids. CDR1 and CDR2 (germline): MNHEY, SMNVEV (reference sequence). V shed 8 bases and J 0 bases; nucleotides not matched to a gene: 7. The DNA for the CDR3 is TGTGCCAGCTTTTTGACTAGCGAGAGCACAGATACGCAGTATTTT. This gives the protein CASFLTSESTDTQYF.

This chain links TRBV6-1 with TRBJ1-5, with D possibly TRBD1 on 5 matching bases. In germline, CDR1 is MNHNS, CDR2 SASEGT. CDR3 size: 16 residues. Trimming took 1 base from V and 0 from J, leaving 10 bases between them. The DNA of the CDR3 is TGTGCCAGCAGTGAAGAGGGGCAGGGTAGCAATCAGCCCCAGCATTTT. Translating gives CASSEEGQGSNQPQHF.

The rearrangement uses TRBV27 and TRBJ2-1; D is ambiguous. Germline assignment: CDR1 MNHEY and CDR2 SMNVEV (reference sequence). Trimming shortened V by 1 base and J by 6 bases, and 1 base separated the two germline ends. The CDR3 covers 11 residues. CDR3 region: CASSLFNEQFF. The CDR3, as DNA: TGTGCCAGCAGTTTATTCAATGAGCAGTTCTTC.

This rearrangement joins TRBV9 to TRBJ2-3; 8 nucleotides agree with TRBD2. CDR3 length: 15 residues. The germline CDR1 and CDR2 sequences are SGDLS and YYNGEE. V dropped 4 bases and J dropped 2; count of bases not matched to a gene: 6. For the CDR3, the DNA is TGTGCCAGCAGCCTGACTAGCGCCACCACAGATACGCAGTATTTT. This gives the protein CASSLTSATTDTQYF.

This chain uses TRBV4-1 with TRBJ1-2; D is unresolved. This CDR3 is 14 amino acids long. The ends were cut back, 0 bases at V and 8 bases at J, with 13 bases in the middle. Germline CDR1 reads MGHRA; CDR2 reads YSYEKL. CDR3 protein: CASSQEVHRGGYTF. CDR3 coding DNA: TGCGCCAGCAGCCAAGAGGTCCACAGAGGCGGCTACACCTTC.

The chain is built from TRBV29-1 and TRBJ1-2; possible D gene TRBD1, 5 bases. This CDR3 region has 11 residues. The V gene's germline CDR1 is SQVTM and CDR2 ANQGSEA. V was pared by 4 bases and J by 8 bases, with 11 bases between. CDR3 region: CSVASGPGYTF. In DNA form, the CDR3 reads TGCAGCGTTGCCTCGGGACCCGGCTACACCTTC.

This clonotype was seen a handful of times. As DNA, the CDR3 is TGCAGCGTTGAACAGCAGTCTAGCTCCTACGAGCAGTACTTC. It yields the protein CSVEQQSSSYEQYF. The V and J genes are TRBV29-1 and TRBJ2-7; D not certain. V lost 2 bases and J lost 0, with 11 bases in between. CDR3 size: 14 residues. Germline values: CDR1 SQVTM, CDR2 ANQGSEA.

This chain joins TRBV9 and TRBJ1-5; weak D call: TRBD1 (6 bases). Per germline, CDR1 SGDLS and CDR2 YYNGEE. Deletions cut 4 bases from V and 7 bases from J, with 15 bases between. The CDR3 has 14 amino acids. CDR3 nucleotide sequence: TGTGCCAGCAGCCCGGGGGGTGGGGGCCAGCCCCAGCATTTT. Amino acids: CASSPGGGGQPQHF.

The chain employs TRBV12-3 or TRBV12-4 and TRBJ1-1; D call uncertain. This CDR3 comprises 12 residues. V was shortened by 2 bases and J by 8 bases, with 9 bases between the two germline ends. CDR3 DNA: TGTGCCAGCAGTTTATTGAGGGAGGAAGCTTTCTTT. Amino acids: CASSLLREEAFF.

V gene TRBV7-9 combines with J gene TRBJ2-4; D unresolved. Germline CDR1 reads SEHNR; CDR2 reads FQNEAQ (reference sequence). Between the trimmed V and J ends, which lost 5 bases and 5 bases, there was a span of 10 bases. The CDR3 loop spans 13 amino acids. The chain's CDR3 is CASSPPAENIQYF. CDR3 coding DNA: TGTGCCAGCAGCCCACCGGCAGAAAACATTCAGTACTTC. The full variable domain, its missing parts supplied by reference TRBV7-9 and TRBJ2-4, is DTGVSQNPRHKITKRGQNVTFRCDPISEHNRLYWYRQTLGQGPEFLTYFQNEAQLEKSRLLSDRFSAERPKGSFSTLEIQRTEQGDSAMYLCASSPPAENIQYFGAGTRLSVL.

This clonotype came up a few times. The chain combines TRBV6-2 or TRBV6-3 with TRBJ1-1; 7 positions match TRBD1. The V gene's germline CDR1 is MNHEY and CDR2 SVGEGT. V lost 6 bases to trimming and J lost 1 base; unmatched junction nucleotides: 5. The CDR3 is made up of 14 amino acids. CDR3 in amino acids: CASSWGQTNTEAFF. For the CDR3, the DNA is TGTGCCAGCAGCTGGGGACAGACGAACACTGAAGCTTTCTTT.

This chain connects TRBV5-6 to TRBJ1-5, with D perhaps matching TRBD1 (5 bases). Trimming left V 0 bases short and J 2 bases short, with 15 bases between. Germline CDR1 and CDR2: SGHDT and YYEEEE. CDR3 length: 17 amino acids. The CDR3 spells CASSLAGIQGRNQPQHF. In nucleotides, the CDR3 is TGTGCCAGCAGCTTGGCGGGGATCCAGGGCCGCAATCAGCCCCAGCATTTT.

The rearrangement joins TRBV13 to TRBJ2-7, with D unclear. The CDR3 extends over 11 amino acids. V was cut by 5 bases and J by 5 bases, with 7 bases left in between. Germline values: CDR1 PRHDT, CDR2 FYEKMQ (reference sequence). CDR3 in amino acids: CASSQTHEQYF. DNA of the CDR3: TGTGCCAGCAGCCAGACTCACGAGCAGTACTTC.

This chain joins TRBV6-2 or TRBV6-3 and TRBJ1-5; 9 bases fit TRBD1. The V gene end was trimmed by 6 bases and the J gene end by 6 bases; junction bases not matched to a gene: 6. This CDR3 is built from 14 residues. Per germline, CDR1 MNHEY and CDR2 SVGEGT. The CDR3: CASSSGQGIQPQHF. The CDR3 DNA reads as TGTGCCAGCAGCTCCGGACAGGGGATTCAGCCCCAGCATTTT.

The CDR3 spells CASSLRTSGATDTQYF. In DNA, the CDR3 is TGTGCCAGCAGCCTAAGGACTAGCGGGGCCACAGATACGCAGTATTTT. The chain uses TRBV28 and TRBJ2-3, with 12 bases identical to TRBD2. Germline V CDR1 and CDR2: MDHEN, SYDVKM. J gave up 2 bases and V 6 bases, and 6 bases lay outside the gene matches. This CDR3 has 16 amino acids.

The chain has TRBV24-1 and TRBJ2-1; TRBD2 matches at 12 bases. V trimming: 4 bases; J trimming: 8 bases; junction bases outside the gene matches: 11. Germline V gene sequence: CDR1 KGHDR, CDR2 SFDVKD. CDR3 length: 17 residues. CDR3 nucleotides: TGTGCCACCAGTGACCCTACTAGCGGGAGGTTATCCGATGAGCAGTTCTTC. This translates into CATSDPTSGRLSDEQFF.

The J gene is TRBJ2-1, the V gene TRBV30; no clear D. The CDR3 runs 12 residues. Germline loops: CDR1 GTSNPN, CDR2 SVGIG (reference sequence). V shed 2 bases and J shed 9 bases, with 11 bases lying between them. CDR3 sequence reads: CAWSNIRVEQFF. CDR3 nucleotide sequence: TGTGCCTGGAGTAATATACGGGTTGAGCAGTTCTTC.

CDR3 residues: CSARDPLSSGGELFF. CDR3 DNA: TGCAGTGCTAGAGATCCGCTCAGCTCTGGTGGGGAGCTGTTTTTT. The V and J genes are TRBV20-1 and TRBJ2-2; no firm D call. Germline V gene lookup returns CDR1 DFQATT and CDR2 SNEGSKA (reference sequence). CDR3 size: 15 residues. The V and J ends lost 0 bases and 8 bases respectively, with 16 bases between them.

As concerns this clonotype: The germline gene is not matched at one end of the junction; a read error may be the cause. The chain combines TRBV5-1 with TRBJ1-3; a possible D gene is TRBD1 (6 bases). The germline V gene has CDR1 SGHRS and CDR2 YFSETQ. The CDR3 spans 16 residues. The CDR3: CASSAGQSYSENTIYF. CDR3 coding DNA: TGCGCCAGCAGCGCCGGACAGTCATACTCTGAAAACACCATATATTTT. The whole variable domain, remainder taken from reference TRBV5-1 and TRBJ1-3, is KAGVTQTPRYLIKTRGQQVTLSCSPISGHRSVSWYQQTPGQGLQFLFEYFSETQRNKGNFPGRFSGRQFSNSRSEMNVSTLELGDSALYLCASSAGQSYSENTIYFGEGSWLTVV.

The chain combines TRBV7-6 with TRBJ2-3; 8 bases fit TRBD1. Germline trimming cut 3 bases from V and 4 bases from J; bases unmatched to any gene: 15. Germline-derived CDR1 and CDR2 are SGHVS and FNYEAQ. The CDR3 sequence is 18 residues long. CDR3 in DNA: TGTGCCAGCAGCTTTGATCTACAGGGGGAGAGAGGGCCAGATACGCAGTATTTT. Translation: CASSFDLQGERGPDTQYF.

This clonotype was recorded only once. The V call is TRBV12-3 or TRBV12-4, the J call TRBJ1-2, with a possible D match to TRBD1 (6 bases). The CDR3 length is 13 residues. Trimming removed 8 bases from V and 8 bases from J, with 18 bases in between. The CDR3 coding sequence is TGTGCCAGCCAGGGGCAAATCACGCGCGGCTACACCTTC. It translates to CASQGQITRGYTF.

The J gene is TRBJ2-4, the V gene TRBV11-2; D unresolved. Trimming took 1 base from V and 2 from J, leaving 12 bases between them. The CDR3 is made up of 16 amino acids. Germline values: CDR1 SGHAT, CDR2 FQNNGV. This chain's CDR3 is CASSLAPRSPKNIQYF. The CDR3 DNA reads TGTGCCAGCAGCTTAGCTCCACGGTCTCCCAAAAACATTCAGTACTTC. Drawing the rest from reference TRBV11-2 and TRBJ2-4, the complete variable domain is EAGVAQSPRYKIIEKRQSVAFWCNPISGHATLYWYQQILGQGPKLLIQFQNNGVVDDSQLPKDRFSAERLKGVDSTLKIQPAKLEDSAVYLCASSLAPRSPKNIQYFGAGTRLSVL.

In its sample, this clonotype was seen once. This chain uses TRBV27 with TRBJ1-1, with D unresolved. V was trimmed by 2 bases and J by 4 bases, leaving 11 bases between them. The CDR3 runs to 14 residues. CDR1 MNHEY and CDR2 SMNVEV come from the germline V gene (reference sequence). CDR3 protein: CASSLESFGTEAFF. The CDR3 region has the DNA TGTGCCAGCAGTTTAGAGTCTTTTGGCACTGAAGCTTTCTTT.

J is TRBJ1-1 and V is TRBV6-4, with D possibly matching TRBD1 (5 bases). V dropped 3 bases and J dropped 2 bases, with 7 bases sitting between them. This CDR3 region has 13 residues. Germline-derived CDR1 and CDR2 are MRHNA and SNTAGT. This CDR3 reads CASSEGLNTEAFF. For the CDR3, the DNA is TGTGCCAGCAGTGAGGGGCTTAACACTGAAGCTTTCTTT.